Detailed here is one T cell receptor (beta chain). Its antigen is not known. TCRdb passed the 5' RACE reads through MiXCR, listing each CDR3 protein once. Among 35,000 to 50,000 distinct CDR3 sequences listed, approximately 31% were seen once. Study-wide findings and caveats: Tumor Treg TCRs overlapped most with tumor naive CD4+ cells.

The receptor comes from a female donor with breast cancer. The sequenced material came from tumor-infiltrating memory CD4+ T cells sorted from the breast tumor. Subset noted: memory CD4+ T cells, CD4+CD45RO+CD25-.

The CDR3 DNA reads as TGTGCCAGCAGTTTCCCCGAAGATACGCAGTATTTT. The encoded protein is CASSFPEDTQYF. This chain connects TRBV28 to TRBJ2-3; no definite D call. V lost 3 bases and J 5 bases, leaving 6 bases between the germline ends. The CDR3 consists of 12 residues. Germline loops: CDR1 MDHEN, CDR2 SYDVKM.